The 26 T cell receptor beta chains presented below share a single source sample, sequenced in a study of naive and memory T cell subsets. Study-level points and caveats: A few larger clonotypes appeared in naive repertoires, especially CD8, possibly memory cells re-expressing CD45RA.

These receptors are not linked to any known antigen. Both TRBC1 and TRBC2 were covered by a beta constant-region primer of two equimolar oligonucleotides. Nested alpha and beta constant-region primers with the SP2 primer drove four PCR rounds on ligated cDNA. MiXCR, applied by TCRdb to the UMI-ligation and nested PCR reads, yields one record per CDR3 protein. The sample consists of 85,000 to 130,000 distinct CDR3 sequences, roughly 15% of them appearing once. The specimen was naive CD8+ T cells from blood. Receptors originate from a human donor in good health.

This clonotype was recorded a few times. The CDR3 sequence is CASSHTATGTEAFF. CDR3 in DNA: TGCGCCAGCAGCCATACAGCCACGGGCACTGAAGCTTTCTTT. The V gene is TRBV4-3, the J gene TRBJ1-1, with D unresolved. The CDR3 runs 14 residues. Per the germline V gene, CDR1 is LGHNA and CDR2 is YSLEER. V was pared by 3 bases and J by 4 bases, with 12 bases between.

This clonotype has more than one count but fewer than ten. The rearrangement uses TRBV7-9 and TRBJ1-1; D is uncertain. With 1 base removed from V and 2 bases from J, the gap between germline ends came to 5 bases. The CDR3 totals 13 residues. Germline loops: CDR1 SEHNR, CDR2 FQNEAQ (reference sequence). CDR3 nucleotide sequence: TGTGCCAGCAGCTTAGGGATCAACACTGAAGCTTTCTTT. Translating it yields CASSLGINTEAFF. The complete variable domain, with remaining parts taken from reference TRBV7-9 and TRBJ1-1, reads DTGVSQNPRHKITKRGQNVTFRCDPISEHNRLYWYRQTLGQGPEFLTYFQNEAQLEKSRLLSDRFSAERPKGSFSTLEIQRTEQGDSAMYLCASSLGINTEAFFGQGTRLTVV.

This clonotype has ten or more counts. The CDR3 sequence is CASSLDPSPDSRYGYTF. DNA of the CDR3: TGTGCCAGCAGCTTAGACCCATCTCCCGACAGTCGCTATGGCTACACCTTC. The chain carries TRBV11-3 and TRBJ1-2; D possibly corresponds to TRBD1 (5 bases). The germline gives CDR1 SGHNT, CDR2 YENEEA. The CDR3 runs to 17 residues. V lost 0 bases, J lost 4 bases, and 18 bases lay in between.

This clonotype was seen a handful of times. The CDR3 protein is CAISEVQDVLSGNTIYF. The CDR3 nucleotides read TGTGCCATCAGTGAAGTCCAGGACGTCCTCTCTGGAAACACCATATATTTT. This rearrangement joins TRBV10-3 to TRBJ1-3; D gene unclear. Germline lookup yields CDR1 ENHRY and CDR2 SYGVKD. The CDR3 covers 17 residues. Trimming cost V 3 bases and J 0 bases, with 15 bases left between them.

V is TRBV6-6 and J is TRBJ2-7; 9 bases match TRBD1. V dropped 0 bases and J dropped 3; count of bases not matched to a gene: 6. Germline V gene lookup returns CDR1 MNHNY and CDR2 SVGAGI (reference sequence). The CDR3 is 16 amino acids. The CDR3 DNA reads as TGTGCCAGCAGTTACTCATCCAGGACAGGGGACTACGAGCAGTACTTC. Residues: CASSYSSRTGDYEQYF.

The CDR3 coding sequence is TGCGCCAGCAGCCAAGATATCGTCGGGAATTCACCCCTCCACTTT. Amino acid sequence: CASSQDIVGNSPLHF. The chain couples TRBV4-3 to TRBJ1-6; D is undetermined. V was trimmed by 0 bases and J by 7 bases, leaving 10 bases between them. The CDR3 consists of 15 residues. CDR1 is LGHNA and CDR2 is YSLEER in the germline V gene.

This clonotype was observed at least ten times. The CDR3 region has the DNA TGTGCCAGCAGTCATCATCTTACTAGCGGGAATGAGCAGTTCTTC. Translated, it gives CASSHHLTSGNEQFF. V and J are TRBV7-2 and TRBJ2-1; 9 nucleotides agree with TRBD2. This CDR3 is built from 15 residues. CDR1 is SGHTA and CDR2 is FQGNSA in the germline V gene. With V trimmed by 6 bases and J by 7 bases, 10 bases remained unmatched.

The chain uses TRBV30 and TRBJ2-1, with 10 bases aligning to TRBD2. V shed 5 bases and J 6 bases; nucleotides not matched to a gene: 13. CDR1 and CDR2 (germline): GTSNPN, SVGIG (reference sequence). This CDR3 contains 16 residues. CDR3: CAWPPPRASGSNEQFF. The CDR3 nucleotides read TGTGCCTGGCCCCCCCCTAGGGCTAGCGGGAGCAATGAGCAGTTCTTC.

In this sample, this clonotype turned up a few times. The chain carries TRBV12-3 or TRBV12-4 and TRBJ1-2; D perhaps matches TRBD1 (5 bases). Trimming removed 0 bases at V and 8 bases at J, with 10 bases between. This CDR3 region has 13 residues. The CDR3 nucleotides read TGTGCCAGCAGTTTAGCTTCAGGGAACGGCTACACCTTC. This gives the protein CASSLASGNGYTF.

This clonotype was detected ten times or more. V gene TRBV3-1 combines with J gene TRBJ1-1; D is unresolved. Germline lookup yields CDR1 LGHDT and CDR2 YNNKEL (reference sequence). Deletions cut 5 bases from V and 0 bases from J, with 7 bases between. The CDR3 sequence is 13 residues long. The CDR3 bases are TGTGCCAGCAGCAACCCAGTGAACACTGAAGCTTTCTTT. This gives the protein CASSNPVNTEAFF.

This clonotype has more than one count but fewer than ten. J is TRBJ1-5 and V is TRBV28; D gene uncertain. The germline V gene has CDR1 MDHEN and CDR2 SYDVKM. CDR3 size: 13 residues. V lost 5 bases to trimming and J lost 1 base, with 6 bases between them. Here the CDR3 DNA reads TGTGCCAGCAGTCTCAAGAGCAATCAGCCCCAGCATTTT. Translation: CASSLKSNQPQHF.

This clonotype showed up just a few times. The gene calls are TRBV6-5 and TRBJ2-2, with 7 positions matching TRBD2. This CDR3 spans 15 amino acids. J lost 6 bases, V lost 1 base, and 5 bases had no gene match. Looked up from germline, CDR1 is MNHEY and CDR2 is SVGAGI. CDR3 DNA sequence: TGTGCCAGCAGTTACTACGGGGCGGGGGCCGGGGAGCTGTTTTTT. It translates to CASSYYGAGAGELFF.

The CDR3 DNA follows: TGTGCCAGCAGCCCGCAAAGGGGGTTCACTGAAGCTTTCTTT. Translated: CASSPQRGFTEAFF. The chain uses TRBV3-1 and TRBJ1-1; weak D call: TRBD1 (6 bases). Trimming removed 4 bases at V and 4 bases at J, with 13 bases between. This CDR3 has 14 residues. Germline CDR1 reads LGHDT; CDR2 reads YNNKEL (reference sequence).

This clonotype occurred a few times. This chain uses TRBV3-1 with TRBJ1-1; no clear D gene. Germline assignment: CDR1 LGHDT and CDR2 YNNKEL (reference sequence). The CDR3 length is 15 residues. V was trimmed by 0 bases and J by 3 bases, leaving 11 bases between them. The CDR3 DNA sequence: TGTGCCAGCAGCCAAGAGTCCGGGAAAGACACTGAAGCTTTCTTT. Amino acids: CASSQESGKDTEAFF.

Only a few counts were recorded for this clonotype. This chain joins TRBV20-1 and TRBJ2-7, with D possibly called TRBD1 or TRBD2 (5 bases each). CDR1 is DFQATT and CDR2 is SNEGSKA in the germline V gene (reference sequence). This CDR3 region has 13 residues. The V end was cut by 6 bases, the J end by 2 bases, with 14 bases between. The DNA for the CDR3 is TGCAGTGCCTCCGGGACGGAGACCTACGAGCAGTACTTC. Its protein is CSASGTETYEQYF.

This clonotype appeared a few times. V gene TRBV12-3 or TRBV12-4 combines with J gene TRBJ2-3; no definite D call. The CDR3 covers 12 residues. Trimming removed 3 bases at V and 6 bases at J, with 7 bases between. The CDR3 sequence: CASSFSWDTQYF. The CDR3 DNA reads TGTGCCAGCAGTTTCTCTTGGGATACGCAGTATTTT.

The rearrangement uses TRBV29-1 and TRBJ2-4; the match to TRBD1 covers 7 bases. The CDR3 totals 15 residues. Trimming at V came to 6 bases and at J to 1 base, leaving 9 bases not matched to a gene. Germline CDR1 and CDR2: SQVTM and ANQGSEA. CDR3 amino acids: CSVFNRGEAKNIQYF. The CDR3 DNA reads as TGCAGCGTCTTTAACAGGGGTGAGGCCAAAAACATTCAGTACTTC.

The CDR3 nucleotides read TGCAGTGCTAGGCCCTCTAGGAATGAGCAGTTCTTC. Amino acids: CSARPSRNEQFF. V gene TRBV20-1 combines with J gene TRBJ2-1, with D unclear. CDR3 length: 12 amino acids. V was cut by 3 bases and J by 7 bases, with 10 bases left in between. Looked up from germline, CDR1 is DFQATT and CDR2 is SNEGSKA (reference sequence).

The chain employs TRBV3-1 and TRBJ2-3; D assignment may be TRBD1 or TRBD2 (7 bases each). Trimming removed 0 bases at V and 5 bases at J, with 9 bases between. Germline assignment: CDR1 LGHDT and CDR2 YNNKEL (reference sequence). The CDR3 has 14 amino acids. DNA of the CDR3: TGTGCCAGCAGCCAAGACAGGGGGGGAGATACGCAGTATTTT. Its protein product is CASSQDRGGDTQYF.

J is TRBJ2-1 and V is TRBV19, with 7 bases identical to TRBD1. The junction had 8 bases not matched to a gene; V was cut back by 8 bases and J by 4 bases. The V gene's germline CDR1 is LNHDA and CDR2 SQIVND (reference sequence). CDR3 length equals 14 residues. The CDR3 region is CASSTGDAYNEQFF. The DNA for the CDR3 is TGTGCCAGTTCTACAGGGGATGCATACAATGAGCAGTTCTTC.

The sample holds many counts of this clonotype. The rearrangement uses TRBV12-3 or TRBV12-4 and TRBJ2-3; 7 positions agree with TRBD2. The CDR3 totals 18 residues. The trim removed 6 bases at V and 2 bases at J, leaving 17 bases unmatched. As DNA, the CDR3 is TGTGCCAGCAGCCCGCCCCCGGGAGCGGGGTATTCCACAGATACGCAGTATTTT. It yields the protein CASSPPPGAGYSTDTQYF.

The chain is built from TRBV5-4 and TRBJ2-1; TRBD2 might be the D (6 bases). CDR3 length equals 15 residues. CDR1 is SGHNT and CDR2 is YYREEE in the germline V gene (reference sequence). The ends were cut back, 2 bases at V and 2 bases at J, with 11 bases in the middle. The CDR3 loop reads CASSLKRETYNEQFF. CDR3 sequence (DNA): TGTGCCAGCAGCTTAAAACGGGAGACCTACAATGAGCAGTTCTTC.

The V call is TRBV5-4, the J call TRBJ2-6; 9 bases match TRBD1. This CDR3 is built from 17 residues. Unmatched junction bases numbered 5, after V lost 4 bases and J lost 0 bases. The V gene's germline CDR1 is SGHNT and CDR2 YYREEE (reference sequence). The CDR3 DNA reads TGTGCCAGCAGCAGTGACAGGGGGTACTCTGGGGCCAACGTCCTGACTTTC. Its protein is CASSSDRGYSGANVLTF.

This clonotype was counted a few times. This chain connects TRBV4-2 to TRBJ2-3; 8 bases are a match to TRBD2. CDR1 is LGHNA, CDR2 YNFKEQ, per germline. V lost 1 base, J lost 4 bases, and 4 bases stayed unmatched. The CDR3 spans 15 residues. The CDR3 DNA sequence: TGTGCCAGCAGCCAAGTTGCGGGGGGTCCAGATACGCAGTATTTT. Its translation is CASSQVAGGPDTQYF.

This clonotype appeared many times. The chain links TRBV7-2 to TRBJ2-1, with D hard to call. CDR1 and CDR2 (germline): SGHTA, FQGNSA. Trimming took 2 bases from V and 0 from J, leaving 8 bases between them. The CDR3 extends over 15 amino acids. CDR3 residues: CASSLSESSYNEQFF. For the CDR3, the DNA is TGTGCCAGCAGCTTATCGGAGAGCTCCTACAATGAGCAGTTCTTC.

Only a few counts were recorded for this clonotype. In nucleotides, the CDR3 is TGTGCCAGCAGCTTGGGGGGGCGGAACATTCAGTACTTC. It encodes CASSLGGRNIQYF. This chain joins TRBV11-2 and TRBJ2-4, with a tentative D call TRBD2 (7 bases). V was clipped by 3 bases and J by 7 bases, with 10 bases between them. This CDR3 comprises 13 residues. Looked up from germline, CDR1 is SGHAT and CDR2 is FQNNGV.